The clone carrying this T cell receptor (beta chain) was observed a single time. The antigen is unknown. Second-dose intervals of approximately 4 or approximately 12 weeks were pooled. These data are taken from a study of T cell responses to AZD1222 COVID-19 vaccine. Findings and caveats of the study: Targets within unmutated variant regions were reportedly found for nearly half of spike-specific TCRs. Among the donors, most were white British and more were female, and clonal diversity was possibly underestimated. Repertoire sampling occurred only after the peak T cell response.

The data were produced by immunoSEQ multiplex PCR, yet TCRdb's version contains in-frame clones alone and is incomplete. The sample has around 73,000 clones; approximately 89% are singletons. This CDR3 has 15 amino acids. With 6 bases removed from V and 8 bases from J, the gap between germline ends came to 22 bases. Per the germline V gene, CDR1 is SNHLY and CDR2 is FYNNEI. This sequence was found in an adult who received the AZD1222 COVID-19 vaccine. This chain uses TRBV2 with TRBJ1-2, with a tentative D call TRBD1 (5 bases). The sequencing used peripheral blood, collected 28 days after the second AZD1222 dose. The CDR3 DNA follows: TGTGCCAGCAGGTTAGCCGGGACCGCCTTACGCGGCTACACCTTC. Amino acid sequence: CASRLAGTALRGYTF.